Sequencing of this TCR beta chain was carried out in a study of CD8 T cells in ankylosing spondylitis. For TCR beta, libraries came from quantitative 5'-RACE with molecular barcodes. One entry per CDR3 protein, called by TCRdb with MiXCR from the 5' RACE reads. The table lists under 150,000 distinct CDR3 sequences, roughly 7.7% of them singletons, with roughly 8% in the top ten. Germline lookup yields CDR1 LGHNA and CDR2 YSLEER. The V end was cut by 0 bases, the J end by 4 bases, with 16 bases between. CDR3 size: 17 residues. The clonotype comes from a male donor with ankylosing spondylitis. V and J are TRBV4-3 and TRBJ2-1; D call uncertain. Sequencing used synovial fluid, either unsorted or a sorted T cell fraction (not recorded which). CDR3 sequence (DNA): TGCGCCAGCAGCCAAGACAAATGGGGTTTGATTTACAATGAGCAGTTCTTC. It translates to CASSQDKWGLIYNEQFF.